A single sample is the source of the 4 T cell receptor beta chains below, sequenced in a study of blood T cell repertoires in COVID-19. This table comes from immunoSEQ multiplex PCR, and its TCRdb copy is limited to in-frame clones, with some not included. The sample lists more than 300,000 clones, 90% occurring once. The sample was peripheral blood. The receptors stem from a woman aged 40 to 50 with COVID-19, enrolled during active disease.

The genes are TRBV15 and TRBJ2-1, with 9 bases identical to TRBD2. The CDR3 length is 16 residues. Germline V lookup: CDR1 LNHNV, CDR2 YYDKDF (reference sequence). The J segment lost 8 bases and the V segment lost 2 bases, leaving 10 bases of the junction unmatched. The CDR3 DNA sequence: TGTGCCACCAGCAGATTTCAGGCTAGCGGGAATGATGAGCAGTTCTTC. It codes for CATSRFQASGNDEQFF.

The chain couples TRBV13 to TRBJ2-7; 14 bases line up with TRBD2. The CDR3 is 15 amino acids. The germline V gene has CDR1 PRHDT and CDR2 FYEKMQ (reference sequence). The V and J ends lost 5 bases and 5 bases, in that order; junction bases with no gene match: 5. CDR3 protein: CASSQGLAGVDEQYF. As DNA, the CDR3 is TGTGCCAGCAGCCAGGGACTAGCGGGAGTAGACGAGCAGTACTTC.

This chain uses TRBV7-2 with TRBJ1-4, with D hard to call. Germline V gene lookup returns CDR1 SGHTA and CDR2 FQGNSA. CDR3 length: 14 amino acids. Trimming took 1 base from V and 5 from J, leaving 8 bases between them. CDR3 nucleotide sequence: TGTGCCAGCAGCTTAGATCTAGGCAATGAAAAACTGTTTTTT. Translated: CASSLDLGNEKLFF.

The V call is TRBV9, the J call TRBJ2-7; 9 bases align to TRBD2. V shed 3 bases and J 2 bases; nucleotides not matched to a gene: 15. Germline assignment: CDR1 SGDLS and CDR2 YYNGEE. The CDR3 contains 18 residues. DNA for the CDR3: TGTGCCAGCAGCGCCGGACTAGCGCGAGGAGGGATAGCCTACGAGCAGTACTTC. It encodes CASSAGLARGGIAYEQYF. Looking up the rest from reference TRBV9 and TRBJ2-7 gives the full variable domain: DSGVTQTPKHLITATGQRVTLRCSPRSGDLSVYWYQQSLDQGLQFLIQYYNGEERAKGNILERFSAQQFPDLHSELNLSSLELGDSALYFCASSAGLARGGIAYEQYFGPGTRLTVT.